This TCR beta chain was sequenced in a study of blood T cell repertoires in COVID-19. Study-level information: Acute and convalescent COVID-19 samples came from the United States, Italy and Spain. T cells, B-cell-depleted T cells, or PBMCs supplied cDNA or gDNA.

The CDR3 is made up of 17 amino acids. With 5 bases clipped from V and 3 bases from J, the junction kept 6 bases outside the gene matches. Germline loops: CDR1 SEHNR, CDR2 FQNEAQ (reference sequence). Original processing notes: Reference gene primer amplification yielded estimated nucleated cell counts. Measured with immunoSEQ multiplex PCR; TCRdb has only the in-frame clones, and not every one. That table is the source of V, J and clone size, and D and trimming were worked out from the DNA. Altogether about 30,000 clones are present, approximately 71% being singletons, with the ten largest covering about a sixth.

The chain has TRBV7-9 and TRBJ2-5, with 16 bases identical to TRBD2. This receptor was identified in a human donor in a cohort sampled during active COVID-19. Sequences were obtained from peripheral blood. The CDR3 is CASSIGTSGRVKETQYF. CDR3 DNA: TGTGCCAGCAGCATCGGGACTAGCGGGAGGGTTAAAGAGACCCAGTACTTC.